This T cell receptor beta chain comes out of a study of T cell responses to AZD1222 COVID-19 vaccine. Clones were read by immunoSEQ multiplex PCR, and TCRdb kept only the in-frame ones, dropping some. The sample gives some 180,000 clones, 85% to 95% of which show up once; 1% to 1.5% is in the top ten. This clone has just one count. CDR3 length equals 14 residues. Germline loops: CDR1 MNHEY, CDR2 SMNVEV (reference sequence). V gave up 5 bases and J gave up 5 bases, with 16 bases separating them. Material: peripheral blood, obtained on day 0 of AZD1222 vaccination. The sequence was obtained from an adult in good health. This rearrangement joins TRBV27 to TRBJ2-7; D uncertain. In nucleotides, the CDR3 is TGTGCCAGCAGTCCCGGACGGAACCCTAACGAGCAGTACTTC. Amino acids: CASSPGRNPNEQYF.